This section outlines one T cell receptor (beta chain) sequence together with its context. The data originate from a study of blood T cell repertoires in COVID-19. Study background: Collection of acute and convalescent COVID-19 samples took place in the United States, Italy and Spain. PBMCs, B-cell-depleted T cells, or T cells were the source of the cDNA or gDNA that made up the material.

Original processing methods: Amplification from reference gene primers served as the basis for estimated nucleated cell counts. Measured with immunoSEQ multiplex PCR; TCRdb has only the in-frame clones, and not every one. V, J and clone size are those of that table, while D and trimming were read from the DNA. The repertoire holds about 58,000 clones, around 76% seen once, with nearly 5% in the top ten. This CDR3 is built from 18 residues. Losses at the gene ends were 4 bases for V and 8 bases for J; bases not matched to a gene: 16. Germline V gene sequence: CDR1 SGHRS, CDR2 YFSETQ. This clonotype was obtained from a human donor in a cohort sampled during active COVID-19. This chain connects TRBV5-1 to TRBJ2-3; TRBD2 matches at 13 bases. Source material: peripheral blood. Here the CDR3 DNA reads TGCGCCAGCAGCCCAGGGACTAGCGGGGCGACCAGGCAGGGTACGCAGTATTTT. Translation: CASSPGTSGATRQGTQYF.